The clone carrying this T cell receptor (beta chain) was seen ten or more times. The target antigen is unknown. The sequenced fragment ends 3 residues before the CDR3 boundary, so the rest is inferred from the germline J gene. Most patients and controls had Caucasian heritage. The CDR3 is made up of 12 amino acids. From germline, CDR1 is DFQATT and CDR2 SNEGSKA (reference sequence). J lost 6 bases, V lost 5 bases, and 7 bases had no gene match. This sample stems from a study of T cell clonality in common variable immunodeficiency. Findings of the study overall: Repertoire-complication correlations in CVID were limited by patient heterogeneity.

Sequenced by immunoSEQ multiplex PCR; TCRdb stores in-frame clones only, minus some. This sample has about 81,000 clones and no singletons, with around 0.87% in the ten largest. The receptor was derived from a person aged 18 to 75 in good health. Input material: peripheral blood mononuclear cells. The chain couples TRBV20-1 to TRBJ2-7; 7 bases align to TRBD2. CDR3 DNA, as far as it was read: TGCAGTGCTGTTGCCGCGGGAGCCGAG. It is translated as CSAVAAGAE. The full-length CDR3 reads as CSAVAAGAEQYF.